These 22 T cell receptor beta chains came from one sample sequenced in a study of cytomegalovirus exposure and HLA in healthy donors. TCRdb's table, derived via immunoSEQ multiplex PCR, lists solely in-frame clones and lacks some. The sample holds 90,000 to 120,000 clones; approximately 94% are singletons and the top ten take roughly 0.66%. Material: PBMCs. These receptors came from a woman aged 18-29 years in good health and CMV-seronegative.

The DNA of the CDR3 is TGTGCCAGCAGCTTAGCTAGCGGGGGGAACCAAGAGACCCAGTACTTC. Translated: CASSLASGGNQETQYF. This chain links TRBV13 with TRBJ2-5, with TRBD2 matching 11 bases. With V trimmed by 1 base and J by 0 bases, 1 base remained unmatched. This CDR3 contains 16 residues. The germline CDR1 and CDR2 sequences are PRHDT and FYEKMQ (reference sequence).

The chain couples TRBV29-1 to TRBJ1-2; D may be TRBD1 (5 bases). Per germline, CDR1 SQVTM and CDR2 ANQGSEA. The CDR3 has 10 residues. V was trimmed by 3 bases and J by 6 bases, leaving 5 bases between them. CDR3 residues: CSVDRDGYTF. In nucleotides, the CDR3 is TGCAGCGTTGACAGGGATGGCTACACCTTC.

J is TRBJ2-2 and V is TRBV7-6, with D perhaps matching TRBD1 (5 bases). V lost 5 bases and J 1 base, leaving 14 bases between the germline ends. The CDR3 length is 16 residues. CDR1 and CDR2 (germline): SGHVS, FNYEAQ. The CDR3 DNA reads TGTGCCAGCAGCCTCAGGGCCTATGTGAACACCGGGGAGCTGTTTTTT. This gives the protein CASSLRAYVNTGELFF.

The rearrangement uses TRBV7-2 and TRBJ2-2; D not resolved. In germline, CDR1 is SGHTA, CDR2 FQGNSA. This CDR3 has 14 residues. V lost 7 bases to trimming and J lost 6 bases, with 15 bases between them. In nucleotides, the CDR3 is TGTGCCAGCAACCCAATGGGCTATGCCGGGGAGCTGTTTTTT. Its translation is CASNPMGYAGELFF.

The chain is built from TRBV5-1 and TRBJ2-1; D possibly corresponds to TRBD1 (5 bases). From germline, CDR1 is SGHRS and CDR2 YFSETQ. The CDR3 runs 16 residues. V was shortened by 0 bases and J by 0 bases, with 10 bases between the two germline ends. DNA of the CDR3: TGCGCCAGCAGCTTGGCGACAGTGAGCTCCTACAATGAGCAGTTCTTC. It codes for CASSLATVSSYNEQFF.

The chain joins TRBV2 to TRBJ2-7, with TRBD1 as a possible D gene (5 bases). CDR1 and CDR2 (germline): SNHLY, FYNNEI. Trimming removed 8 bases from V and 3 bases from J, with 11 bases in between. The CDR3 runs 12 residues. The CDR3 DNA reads TGTGCCAGCCTGAGGACAAACTACGAGCAGTACTTC. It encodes CASLRTNYEQYF.

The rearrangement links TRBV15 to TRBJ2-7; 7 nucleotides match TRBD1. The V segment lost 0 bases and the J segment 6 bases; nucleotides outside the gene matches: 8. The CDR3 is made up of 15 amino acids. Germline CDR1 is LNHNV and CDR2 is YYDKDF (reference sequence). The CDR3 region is CATSRDFGTAGEQYF. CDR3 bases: TGTGCCACCAGCAGAGATTTCGGGACAGCCGGCGAGCAGTACTTC.

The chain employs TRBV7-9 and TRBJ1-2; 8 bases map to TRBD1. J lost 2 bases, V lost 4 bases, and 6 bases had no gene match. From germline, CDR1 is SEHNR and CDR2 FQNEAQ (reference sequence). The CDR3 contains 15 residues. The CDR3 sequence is CASSSGTGYNYGYTF. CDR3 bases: TGTGCCAGCAGCTCCGGGACAGGCTACAACTATGGCTACACCTTC.

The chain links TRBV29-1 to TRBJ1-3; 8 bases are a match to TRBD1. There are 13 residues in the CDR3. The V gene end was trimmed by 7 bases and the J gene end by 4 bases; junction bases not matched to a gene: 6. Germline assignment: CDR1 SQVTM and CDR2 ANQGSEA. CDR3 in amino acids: CSARQGTGNTIYF. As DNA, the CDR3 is TGCAGCGCCCGACAGGGGACGGGAAACACCATATATTTT. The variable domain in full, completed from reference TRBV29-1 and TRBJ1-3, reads SAVISQKPSRDICQRGTSLTIQCQVDSQVTMMFWYRQQPGQSLTLIATANQGSEATYESGFVIDKFPISRPNLTFSTLTVSNMSPEDSSIYLCSARQGTGNTIYFGEGSWLTVV.

The CDR3 sequence: CASSQDPNSQGLSGNTIYF. The CDR3 coding sequence is TGTGCCAGCAGCCAAGATCCCAACTCCCAGGGCCTCTCTGGAAACACCATATATTTT. This chain uses TRBV4-2 with TRBJ1-3; tentatively, D is TRBD1 (5 bases). Germline CDR1 and CDR2: LGHNA and YNFKEQ. With 0 bases removed from V and 0 bases from J, the gap between germline ends came to 18 bases. The length of the CDR3 is 19 residues.

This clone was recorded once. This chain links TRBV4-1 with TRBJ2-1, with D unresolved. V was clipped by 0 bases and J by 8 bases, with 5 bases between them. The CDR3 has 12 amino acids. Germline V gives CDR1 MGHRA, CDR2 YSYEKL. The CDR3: CASSQDVDEQFF. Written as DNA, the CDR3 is TGCGCCAGCAGCCAAGACGTCGATGAGCAGTTCTTC.

CDR3: CASSQELAGLYEQYF. In DNA form, the CDR3 reads TGCGCCAGCAGCCAAGAACTGGCAGGGCTCTACGAGCAGTACTTC. The rearrangement joins TRBV4-3 to TRBJ2-7, with D maybe TRBD1 (5 bases). In germline, CDR1 is LGHNA, CDR2 YSLEER. The V end lost 0 bases, the J end lost 3 bases, and 12 bases lay between the germline ends. The CDR3 consists of 15 residues.

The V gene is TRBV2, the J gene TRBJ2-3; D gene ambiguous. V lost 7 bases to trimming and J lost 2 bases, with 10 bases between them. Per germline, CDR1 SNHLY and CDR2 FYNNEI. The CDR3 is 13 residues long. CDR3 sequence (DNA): TGTGCCAGCACCCCCCTGTCCACAGATACGCAGTATTTT. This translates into CASTPLSTDTQYF.

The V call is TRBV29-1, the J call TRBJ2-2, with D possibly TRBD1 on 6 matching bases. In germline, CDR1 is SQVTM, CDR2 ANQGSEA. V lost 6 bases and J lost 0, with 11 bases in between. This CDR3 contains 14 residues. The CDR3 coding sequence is TGCAGCGTCGAGAGGGACACGAACACCGGGGAGCTGTTTTTT. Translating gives CSVERDTNTGELFF.

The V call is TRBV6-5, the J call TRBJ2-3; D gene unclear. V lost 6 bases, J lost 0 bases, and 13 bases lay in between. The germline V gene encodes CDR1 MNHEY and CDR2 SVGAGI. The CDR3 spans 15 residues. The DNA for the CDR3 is TGTGCCAGCAGCCGGAGTTCAACTAGCACAGATACGCAGTATTTT. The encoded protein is CASSRSSTSTDTQYF.

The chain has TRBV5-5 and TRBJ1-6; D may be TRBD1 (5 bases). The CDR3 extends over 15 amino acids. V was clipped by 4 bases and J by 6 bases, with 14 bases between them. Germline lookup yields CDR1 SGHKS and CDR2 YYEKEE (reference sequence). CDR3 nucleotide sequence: TGTGCCAGCAGCCAACAACAGGTGACTAATTCACCCCTCCACTTT. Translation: CASSQQQVTNSPLHF.

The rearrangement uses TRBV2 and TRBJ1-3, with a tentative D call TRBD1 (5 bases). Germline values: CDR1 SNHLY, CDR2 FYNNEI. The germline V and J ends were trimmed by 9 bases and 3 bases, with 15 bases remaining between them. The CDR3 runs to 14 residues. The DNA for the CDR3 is TGTGCCAGTTGGGAATGGGGGGATGGAAACACCATATATTTT. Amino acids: CASWEWGDGNTIYF.

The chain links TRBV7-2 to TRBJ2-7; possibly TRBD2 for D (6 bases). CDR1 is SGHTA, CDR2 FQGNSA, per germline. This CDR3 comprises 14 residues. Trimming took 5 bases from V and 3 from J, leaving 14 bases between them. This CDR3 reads CASSPGSLNYEQYF. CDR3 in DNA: TGTGCCAGCAGCCCCGGGAGCCTAAACTACGAGCAGTACTTC.

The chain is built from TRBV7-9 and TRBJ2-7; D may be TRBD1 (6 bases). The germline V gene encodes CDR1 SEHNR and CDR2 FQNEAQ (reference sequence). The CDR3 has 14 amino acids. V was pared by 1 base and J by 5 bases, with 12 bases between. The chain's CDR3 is CASSLVSGDNEQYF. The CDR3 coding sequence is TGTGCCAGCAGCTTAGTATCAGGGGACAACGAGCAGTACTTC. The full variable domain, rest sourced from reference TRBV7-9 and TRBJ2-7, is DTGVSQNPRHKITKRGQNVTFRCDPISEHNRLYWYRQTLGQGPEFLTYFQNEAQLEKSRLLSDRFSAERPKGSFSTLEIQRTEQGDSAMYLCASSLVSGDNEQYFGPGTRLTVT.

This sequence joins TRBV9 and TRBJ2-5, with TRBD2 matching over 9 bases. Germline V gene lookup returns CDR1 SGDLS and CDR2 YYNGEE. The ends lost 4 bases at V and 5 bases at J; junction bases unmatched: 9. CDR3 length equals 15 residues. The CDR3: CASSSERGDMETQYF. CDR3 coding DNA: TGTGCCAGCAGCTCCGAGCGGGGGGATATGGAGACCCAGTACTTC. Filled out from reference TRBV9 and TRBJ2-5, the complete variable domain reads DSGVTQTPKHLITATGQRVTLRCSPRSGDLSVYWYQQSLDQGLQFLIQYYNGEERAKGNILERFSAQQFPDLHSELNLSSLELGDSALYFCASSSERGDMETQYFGPGTRLLVL.

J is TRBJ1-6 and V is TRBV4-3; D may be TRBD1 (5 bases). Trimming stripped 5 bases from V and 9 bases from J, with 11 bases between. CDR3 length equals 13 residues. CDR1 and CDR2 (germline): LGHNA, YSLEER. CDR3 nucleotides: TGCGCCAGCAGCGACGGGGGGGGTTCACCCCTCCACTTT. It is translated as CASSDGGGSPLHF.

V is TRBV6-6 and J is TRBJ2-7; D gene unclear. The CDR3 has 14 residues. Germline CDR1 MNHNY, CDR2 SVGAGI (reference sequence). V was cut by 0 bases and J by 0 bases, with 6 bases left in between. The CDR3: CASSYSPHSYEQYF. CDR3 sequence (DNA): TGTGCCAGCAGTTACTCCCCCCACTCCTACGAGCAGTACTTC.